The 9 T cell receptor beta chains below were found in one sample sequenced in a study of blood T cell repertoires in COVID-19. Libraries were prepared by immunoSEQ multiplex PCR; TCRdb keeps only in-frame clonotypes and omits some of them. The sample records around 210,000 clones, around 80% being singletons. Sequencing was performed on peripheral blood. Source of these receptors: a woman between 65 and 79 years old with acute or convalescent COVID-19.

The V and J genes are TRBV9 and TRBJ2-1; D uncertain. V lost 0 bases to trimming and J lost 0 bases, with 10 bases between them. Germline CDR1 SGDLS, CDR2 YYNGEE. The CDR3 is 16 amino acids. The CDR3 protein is CASSVGSRSSYNEQFF. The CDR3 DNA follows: TGTGCCAGCAGCGTAGGTAGCAGAAGCTCCTACAATGAGCAGTTCTTC. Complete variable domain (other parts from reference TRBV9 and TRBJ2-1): DSGVTQTPKHLITATGQRVTLRCSPRSGDLSVYWYQQSLDQGLQFLIQYYNGEERAKGNILERFSAQQFPDLHSELNLSSLELGDSALYFCASSVGSRSSYNEQFFGPGTRLTVL.

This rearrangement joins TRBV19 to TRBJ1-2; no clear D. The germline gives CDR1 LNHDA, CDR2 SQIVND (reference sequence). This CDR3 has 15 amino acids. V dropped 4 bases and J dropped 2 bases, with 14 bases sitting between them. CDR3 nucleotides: TGTGCCAGTAGTACCGGACTGGGGTACAACTATGGCTACACCTTC. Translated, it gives CASSTGLGYNYGYTF.

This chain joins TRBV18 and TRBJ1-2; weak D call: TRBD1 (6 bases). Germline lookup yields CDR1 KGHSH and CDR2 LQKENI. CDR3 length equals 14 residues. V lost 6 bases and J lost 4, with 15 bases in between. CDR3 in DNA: TGTGCCAGCTCCCTCGCCGGGACACTCTATGGCTACACCTTC. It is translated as CASSLAGTLYGYTF.

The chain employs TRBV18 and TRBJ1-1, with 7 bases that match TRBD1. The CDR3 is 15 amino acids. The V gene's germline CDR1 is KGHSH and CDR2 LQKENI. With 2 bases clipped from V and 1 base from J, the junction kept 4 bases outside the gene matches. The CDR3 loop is CASSPIRGENTEAFF. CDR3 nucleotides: TGTGCCAGCTCACCAATCAGGGGGGAGAACACTGAAGCTTTCTTT.

CDR3 nucleotides: TGTGCCAGTAGTCCTCAGACTGCGAACACTGAAGCTTTCTTT. Translation: CASSPQTANTEAFF. The chain recombines TRBV19 with TRBJ1-1; D gene uncertain. The V gene's germline CDR1 is LNHDA and CDR2 SQIVND (reference sequence). Trimming stripped 5 bases from V and 1 base from J, with 11 bases between. The CDR3 covers 14 residues. The full variable domain, its missing parts supplied by reference TRBV19 and TRBJ1-1, is DGGITQSPKYLFRKEGQNVTLSCEQNLNHDAMYWYRQDPGQGLRLIYYSQIVNDFQKGDIAEGYSVSREKKESFPLTVTSAQKNPTAFYLCASSPQTANTEAFFGQGTRLTVV.

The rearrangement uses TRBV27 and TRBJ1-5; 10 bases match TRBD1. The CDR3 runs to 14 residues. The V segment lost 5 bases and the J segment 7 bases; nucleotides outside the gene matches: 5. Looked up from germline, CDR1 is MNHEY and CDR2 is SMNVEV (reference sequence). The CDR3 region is CASSRGTGEQPQHF. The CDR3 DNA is TGTGCCAGCAGTCGGGGGACAGGGGAACAGCCCCAGCATTTT.

CDR3 amino acids: CASSKRQRTYEQYF. The DNA for the CDR3 is TGTGCCAGCAGCAAACGACAGAGAACCTACGAGCAGTACTTC. The chain carries TRBV3-1 (or the pseudogene TRBV3-2) and TRBJ2-7; possibly TRBD1 for D (5 bases). CDR1 and CDR2 from the germline V gene are LGHDT and YNNKEL (reference sequence). The CDR3 runs to 14 residues. V was clipped by 5 bases and J by 2 bases, with 13 bases between them.

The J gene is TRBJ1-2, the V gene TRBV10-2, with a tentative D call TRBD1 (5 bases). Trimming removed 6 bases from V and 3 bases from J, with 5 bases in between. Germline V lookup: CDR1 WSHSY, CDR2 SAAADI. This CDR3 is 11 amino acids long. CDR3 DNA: TGCGCCAGCAGAGGGGACTATGGCTACACCTTC. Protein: CASRGDYGYTF.

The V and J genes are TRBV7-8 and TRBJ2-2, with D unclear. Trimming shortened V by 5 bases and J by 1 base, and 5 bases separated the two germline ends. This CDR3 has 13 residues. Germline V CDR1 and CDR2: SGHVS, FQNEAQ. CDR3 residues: CASSQQNTGELFF. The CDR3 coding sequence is TGTGCCAGCAGCCAGCAGAACACCGGGGAGCTGTTTTTT.